This T cell receptor beta chain stems from a study of blood T cells in healthy people across ages. The germline V gene encodes CDR1 MNHEY and CDR2 SVGAGI. The CDR3 has 16 amino acids. Trimming at V came to 6 bases and at J to 3 bases, leaving 13 bases not matched to a gene. The authors ran a second PCR of roughly 6 to 12 cycles using a sample-barcoded 5' primer and a J-beta primer mix. A single record per CDR3 protein comes from TCRdb applying MiXCR to the 5' RACE reads. The sample carries almost 1 million distinct CDR3 sequences, roughly 51% recorded once. Each donor's blood draw was 7.5 to 10 milliliters of peripheral blood. Researchers report isolating at least 6.5 million PBMCs per sample.

The V and J genes are TRBV6-5 and TRBJ2-7; 8 positions match TRBD2. This receptor was obtained from a woman in her sixties or seventies in good health. Material: blood. CDR3 in DNA: TGTGCCAGCAGCCCTTCGGGTGCAAGCGGGAGCTACGAGCAGTACTTC. Translation: CASSPSGASGSYEQYF.